Below are 27 T cell receptor beta chains sequenced from a single sample in a study of T cell responses to AZD1222 COVID-19 vaccine. The table came from immunoSEQ multiplex PCR; TCRdb's copy has only in-frame clones and leaves some out. In the table there are fewer than 150,000 clones, 75% to 90% of which are singletons. Specimen: peripheral blood, collected on day 0 of AZD1222 vaccination. These receptors were taken from an adult in good health.

The chain uses TRBV10-2 and TRBJ2-6, with 8 nucleotides matching TRBD1. The junction had 13 bases not matched to a gene; V was cut back by 6 bases and J by 0 bases. CDR1 WSHSY and CDR2 SAAADI come from the germline V gene. The CDR3 consists of 19 residues. The CDR3, as DNA: TGCGCCAGCAGAACCAGGACAGGGCCATCTCACTCTGGGGCCAACGTCCTGACTTTC. Its protein product is CASRTRTGPSHSGANVLTF.

This chain joins TRBV28 and TRBJ1-5, with 7 bases that match TRBD1. Germline V gives CDR1 MDHEN, CDR2 SYDVKM. This CDR3 region has 15 residues. Losses at the gene ends were 5 bases for V and 4 bases for J; bases not matched to a gene: 8. CDR3 in amino acids: CASSPRGQLNQPQHF. Here the CDR3 DNA reads TGTGCCAGCAGTCCCCGGGGACAGCTAAATCAGCCCCAGCATTTT.

The chain has TRBV6-6 and TRBJ1-4, with a tentative D call TRBD1 (6 bases). The CDR3 is made up of 15 amino acids. Germline loops: CDR1 MNHNY, CDR2 SVGAGI (reference sequence). V gave up 2 bases and J gave up 7 bases, with 14 bases separating them. As DNA, the CDR3 is TGTGCCAGCAGTTACACCAGGGGTTGGAGTGAAAAACTGTTTTTT. Its protein is CASSYTRGWSEKLFF.

This chain joins TRBV19 and TRBJ1-5; unclear D gene. From germline, CDR1 is LNHDA and CDR2 SQIVND (reference sequence). There are 15 residues in the CDR3. Trimming removed 7 bases from V and 4 bases from J, with 17 bases in between. CDR3 region: CASTTISRQNQPQHF. The CDR3 nucleotides are TGTGCCAGTACCACTATTTCCCGGCAAAATCAGCCCCAGCATTTT.

This clone came up a few times. The CDR3 spells CRGKGLVGYTF. CDR3 nucleotides: TGCAGGGGTAAAGGGTTGGTTGGCTACACCTTC. The V gene is TRBV20-1, the J gene TRBJ1-2; D remains ambiguous. Germline CDR1 reads DFQATT; CDR2 reads SNEGSKA (reference sequence). There are 11 residues in the CDR3.

This chain joins TRBV28 and TRBJ1-6; 9 bases fit TRBD1. After removal of 6 bases from V and 0 bases from J, the junction contained 9 bases not matched to a gene. Germline V lookup: CDR1 MDHEN, CDR2 SYDVKM. The CDR3 has 18 residues. The CDR3 loop reads CASRSWGQGFSYNSPLHF. CDR3 in DNA: TGTGCCAGCAGATCGTGGGGACAGGGATTCTCCTATAATTCACCCCTCCACTTT.

The chain employs TRBV9 and TRBJ2-1; D not certain. CDR3 size: 14 residues. Germline CDR1 reads SGDLS; CDR2 reads YYNGEE. Deletions cut 2 bases from V and 8 bases from J, with 14 bases between. Here the CDR3 DNA reads TGTGCCAGCAGCGTGCACCACTACGGCGATGAGCAGTTCTTC. Translation gives CASSVHHYGDEQFF.

V gene TRBV7-3 combines with J gene TRBJ1-1; D unresolved. Germline V gene data show CDR1 as SGHTA and CDR2 as FQGTGA. The ends were cut back, 2 bases at V and 1 base at J, with 5 bases in the middle. The CDR3 consists of 13 residues. The CDR3 spells CASSLWWNTEAFF. CDR3 in DNA: TGTGCCAGCAGCTTATGGTGGAACACTGAAGCTTTCTTT.

Concerning this clone itself: At one of its ends the junction is not consistent with the germline gene, which may arise from a read error. V is TRBV5-5 and J is TRBJ2-1; D is unclear. The V gene's germline CDR1 is SGHKS and CDR2 YYEKEE (reference sequence). The CDR3 consists of 15 residues. The CDR3 spells CASTSAALSHNEQFF. The CDR3 DNA reads as TGTGCCAGCACCAGCGCGGCCCTCTCCCACAATGAGCAGTTCTTC.

Concerning this clone: The same CDR3 is also encoded by other DNA sequences in this sample. V and J are TRBV28 and TRBJ2-7; 11 positions match TRBD1. Unmatched junction bases numbered 10, after V lost 8 bases and J lost 4 bases. This CDR3 has 15 amino acids. Per the germline V gene, CDR1 is MDHEN and CDR2 is SYDVKM. For the CDR3, the DNA is TGTGCCAGCTCGTCCTCCGGGACAGGGGGGTACGAGCAGTACTTC. Its protein is CASSSSGTGGYEQYF. Supplemented by reference TRBV28 and TRBJ2-7, the full variable domain reads DVKVTQSSRYLVKRTGEKVFLECVQDMDHENMFWYRQDPGLGLRLIYFSYDVKMKEKGDIPEGYSVSREKKERFSLILESASTNQTSMYLCASSSSGTGGYEQYFGPGTRLTVT.

V is TRBV25-1 and J is TRBJ1-1, with D uncertain. The CDR3 length is 11 residues. Germline V gives CDR1 MGHDK, CDR2 SYGVNS. V lost 7 bases and J 10 bases, leaving 13 bases between the germline ends. The CDR3 DNA reads as TGTGCCAGCACTTCGCGATTTGGAGCTTTCTTT. Translated: CASTSRFGAFF.

The chain joins TRBV15 to TRBJ2-4; 8 bases line up with TRBD1. The CDR3 loop spans 15 amino acids. V was pared by 4 bases and J by 7 bases, with 9 bases of the junction left unmatched. Germline V CDR1 and CDR2: LNHNV, YYDKDF (reference sequence). CDR3 nucleotide sequence: TGTGCCACCAGCACGAGACAGGGGATCGGGAACATTCAGTACTTC. Translated: CATSTRQGIGNIQYF. The whole variable domain, remainder taken from reference TRBV15 and TRBJ2-4, is DAMVIQNPRYQVTQFGKPVTLSCSQTLNHNVMYWYQQKSSQAPKLLFHYYDKDFNNEADTPDNFQSRRPNTSFCFLDIRSPGLGDTAMYLCATSTRQGIGNIQYFGAGTRLSVL.

The CDR3 DNA reads as TGTGCCAGCAGCTTGAGGTGGGATACGCAGTATTTT. Amino acids: CASSLRWDTQYF. The rearrangement uses TRBV11-2 and TRBJ2-3; D remains ambiguous. The CDR3 is 12 residues long. V was shortened by 3 bases and J by 6 bases, with 7 bases between the two germline ends. Germline CDR1 and CDR2: SGHAT and FQNNGV.

This clone has just a few counts. One junction end does not reproduce the germline sequence, and a read error may be involved. This chain connects TRBV7-7 to TRBJ1-3, with 7 bases fitting TRBD1. Per the germline V gene, CDR1 is SSHAT and CDR2 is FNYEAQ (reference sequence). CDR3 length: 16 residues. CDR3 sequence: CASSPQKPGQGNTIYF. In DNA form, the CDR3 reads TGTGCTAGCAGCCCTCAAAAGCCGGGACAGGGAAACACCATATATTTT.

The chain has TRBV5-6 and TRBJ2-1; possibly TRBD1 for D (5 bases). With 1 base removed from V and 10 bases from J, the gap between germline ends came to 15 bases. CDR3 length: 14 residues. Germline V gene data show CDR1 as SGHDT and CDR2 as YYEEEE. The CDR3 reads CASSLWRQPMEQFF. CDR3 nucleotides: TGTGCCAGCAGCTTGTGGAGACAGCCAATGGAGCAGTTCTTC.

This sequence joins TRBV9 and TRBJ2-6; no reliable D call. The CDR3 runs 17 residues. The ends were cut back, 2 bases at V and 2 bases at J, with 14 bases in the middle. Germline V CDR1 and CDR2: SGDLS, YYNGEE. CDR3 amino acids: CASSVQGTLAGANVLTF. The CDR3 bases are TGTGCCAGCAGCGTCCAAGGTACATTAGCTGGGGCCAACGTCCTGACTTTC.

This clone was seen a few times. J is TRBJ2-3 and V is TRBV21-1; whether TRBD1, the table's D call, matches the DNA was not checked. TRBV21-1 corresponds to a pseudogene. The CDR3 is 16 amino acids. The CDR3 DNA follows: TGTGCCAGCAGCAATGGAAGGGCAGGGGATGGAGATACGCAGTATTTT. It yields the protein CASSNGRAGDGDTQYF.

This sequence joins TRBV10-3 and TRBJ2-1, with D possibly TRBD1 on 6 matching bases. Germline V gene sequence: CDR1 ENHRY, CDR2 SYGVKD. The V and J ends lost 7 bases and 4 bases respectively, with 17 bases between them. This CDR3 comprises 15 residues. As DNA, the CDR3 is TGTGCCATCACCAGAACCGAAGGGGGTTACAATGAGCAGTTCTTC. Its protein product is CAITRTEGGYNEQFF.

The V gene is TRBV5-1, the J gene TRBJ1-3; D uncertain. Germline V lookup: CDR1 SGHRS, CDR2 YFSETQ. CDR3 length equals 15 residues. Trimming removed 5 bases at V and 0 bases at J, with 12 bases between. CDR3 bases: TGCGCCAGCAGTGTAGACGGCGCCTCTGGAAACACCATATATTTT. It codes for CASSVDGASGNTIYF. Combining the CDR3 with reference TRBV5-1 and TRBJ1-3 gives the whole variable domain KAGVTQTPRYLIKTRGQQVTLSCSPISGHRSVSWYQQTPGQGLQFLFEYFSETQRNKGNFPGRFSGRQFSNSRSEMNVSTLELGDSALYLCASSVDGASGNTIYFGEGSWLTVV.

In this sample, this clone turned up many times. V and J are TRBV3-1 (or the pseudogene TRBV3-2) and TRBJ2-2; D is uncertain. V lost 1 base and J 2 bases, leaving 8 bases between the germline ends. The CDR3 spans 15 residues. Germline assignment: CDR1 LGHDT and CDR2 YNNKEL (reference sequence). The CDR3 DNA reads as TGTGCCAGCAGCCAAGTTTGGAGTAACACCGGGGAGCTGTTTTTT. It is translated as CASSQVWSNTGELFF.

J is TRBJ1-5 and V is TRBV5-6; D is possibly TRBD1 (5 bases). Germline V gene data show CDR1 as SGHDT and CDR2 as YYEEEE. The CDR3 consists of 15 residues. The V end lost 4 bases, the J end lost 4 bases, and 15 bases lay between the germline ends. The CDR3 spells CASSRFRGGNQPQHF. CDR3 coding DNA: TGTGCCAGCAGCCGCTTTAGGGGAGGAAATCAGCCCCAGCATTTT.

The rearrangement uses TRBV7-9 and TRBJ1-1; no clear D gene. The CDR3 runs 14 residues. The V end was cut by 6 bases, the J end by 1 base, with 12 bases between. Germline V gives CDR1 SEHNR, CDR2 FQNEAQ (reference sequence). The CDR3 nucleotides are TGTGCCAGCAGGCCTCGGACGGCGAACACTGAAGCTTTCTTT. It is translated as CASRPRTANTEAFF.

The genes are TRBV3-1 (or the pseudogene TRBV3-2) and TRBJ1-3; D is possibly TRBD1 (6 bases). V gave up 1 base and J gave up 8 bases, with 15 bases separating them. The CDR3 loop spans 15 amino acids. Germline loops: CDR1 LGHDT, CDR2 YNNKEL (reference sequence). As DNA, the CDR3 is TGTGCCAGCAGCCAAGGGCCAGGGGTGGAGGACACCATATATTTT. Translated: CASSQGPGVEDTIYF.

The chain uses TRBV3-1 (or the pseudogene TRBV3-2) and TRBJ1-5, with 11 bases matching TRBD1. The CDR3 extends over 15 amino acids. Germline CDR1 and CDR2: LGHDT and YNNKEL (reference sequence). After removal of 3 bases from V and 7 bases from J, the junction contained 5 bases not matched to a gene. The DNA of the CDR3 is TGTGCCAGCAGCCAGCGGACAGGGGGCGAGCAGCCCCAGCATTTT. This encodes CASSQRTGGEQPQHF.

The chain recombines TRBV2 with TRBJ1-5; D perhaps matches TRBD1 (5 bases). CDR1 and CDR2 from the germline V gene are SNHLY and FYNNEI. The germline V and J ends were trimmed by 6 bases and 3 bases, with 21 bases remaining between them. The CDR3 is made up of 17 amino acids. CDR3 sequence: CASRGTNVKAFNQPQHF. The CDR3 DNA follows: TGTGCCAGCAGGGGGACTAACGTCAAGGCCTTCAATCAGCCCCAGCATTTT.

The chain uses TRBV3-1 (or the pseudogene TRBV3-2) and TRBJ1-6; no firm D call. V was cut by 4 bases and J by 4 bases, with 5 bases left in between. The V gene's germline CDR1 is LGHDT and CDR2 YNNKEL (reference sequence). This CDR3 is built from 13 residues. CDR3 coding DNA: TGTGCCAGCAGCCCCCTATATAATTCACCCCTCCACTTT. This sequence encodes CASSPLYNSPLHF.

This chain links TRBV27 with TRBJ2-1; 8 nucleotides agree with TRBD2. Germline values: CDR1 MNHEY, CDR2 SMNVEV (reference sequence). With 6 bases clipped from V and 9 bases from J, the junction kept 13 bases outside the gene matches. This CDR3 has 15 residues. The DNA of the CDR3 is TGTGCCAGCAGGCAGACCGGGACTAGGATCGCTGAGCAGTTCTTC. It codes for CASRQTGTRIAEQFF.